Below are 10 T cell receptor beta chains sequenced from a single sample in a study of OX40 agonist ivuxolimab in advanced cancers. Sequencing used immunoSEQ multiplex PCR; TCRdb keeps in-frame clones, though not all of them. The sample gives around 80,000 clones, 70% to 90% of which show up once; just under 1% is in the top ten. The sequences come from CD4+ or CD8+ T cells sorted from blood, collected in a trial of the OX40 agonist ivuxolimab. These TCRs come from an adult with an advanced solid tumor such as melanoma, head and neck, liver or kidney cancer.

The chain links TRBV18 to TRBJ2-3; D is tentatively TRBD1 or TRBD2 (5 bases each). The ends were cut back, 0 bases at V and 6 bases at J, with 10 bases in the middle. The CDR3 consists of 14 residues. Germline CDR1 KGHSH, CDR2 LQKENI. The CDR3 sequence is CASSPPGPSDTQYF. The CDR3 nucleotides read TGTGCCAGCTCACCACCGGGACCCTCGGATACGCAGTATTTT.

The chain is built from TRBV19 and TRBJ2-7, with D hard to call. From germline, CDR1 is LNHDA and CDR2 SQIVND (reference sequence). The CDR3 runs 14 residues. With 1 base removed from V and 1 base from J, the gap between germline ends came to 8 bases. The CDR3 is CASSIADGSYEQYF. CDR3 DNA: TGTGCCAGTAGTATAGCAGACGGTTCCTACGAGCAGTACTTC. Filled out from reference TRBV19 and TRBJ2-7, the complete variable domain reads DGGITQSPKYLFRKEGQNVTLSCEQNLNHDAMYWYRQDPGQGLRLIYYSQIVNDFQKGDIAEGYSVSREKKESFPLTVTSAQKNPTAFYLCASSIADGSYEQYFGPGTRLTVT.

The chain combines TRBV6-5 with TRBJ1-5, with D possibly being TRBD1 (5 bases). This CDR3 region has 13 residues. Germline V lookup: CDR1 MNHEY, CDR2 SVGAGI. Trimming left V 6 bases short and J 4 bases short, with 10 bases between. CDR3 sequence reads: CASSRVGNQPQHF. The CDR3 DNA sequence: TGTGCCAGCAGCAGGGTCGGTAATCAGCCCCAGCATTTT.

The chain couples TRBV2 to TRBJ2-3; 9 bases fit TRBD2. The ends lost 6 bases at V and 4 bases at J; junction bases unmatched: 2. The CDR3 has 13 residues. Germline-derived CDR1 and CDR2 are SNHLY and FYNNEI. In nucleotides, the CDR3 is TGTGCCAGCAGCGCGGGGGGGGCAGATACGCAGTATTTT. Translation: CASSAGGADTQYF. The entire variable domain, with the rest obtained from reference TRBV2 and TRBJ2-3, is as follows: EPEVTQTPSHQVTQMGQEVILRCVPISNHLYFYWYRQILGQKVEFLVSFYNNEISEKSEIFDDQFSVERPDGSNFTLKIRSTKLEDSAMYFCASSAGGADTQYFGPGTRLTVL.

This chain joins TRBV7-3 and TRBJ2-7, with D possibly being TRBD1 (6 bases). The CDR3 loop spans 14 amino acids. Trimming pared 5 bases from V and 2 bases from J, leaving 13 bases between. Germline V gene sequence: CDR1 SGHTA, CDR2 FQGTGA. The CDR3 sequence: CASSQSQGPYEQYF. CDR3 nucleotide sequence: TGTGCCAGCAGCCAGTCACAGGGCCCCTACGAGCAGTACTTC.

J is TRBJ1-2 and V is TRBV5-1, with TRBD1 matching 9 bases. CDR3 length: 15 amino acids. CDR1 SGHRS and CDR2 YFSETQ come from the germline V gene. Trimming took 4 bases from V and 4 from J; bases not matched to a gene: 8. CDR3 DNA sequence: TGCGCCAGCAGCCAACGGACAGGGGATCTCTATGGCTACACCTTC. It codes for CASSQRTGDLYGYTF.

The chain couples TRBV27 to TRBJ1-3, with no clear D. V dropped 2 bases and J dropped 2 bases, with 10 bases sitting between them. The CDR3 has 15 residues. Germline assignment: CDR1 MNHEY and CDR2 SMNVEV (reference sequence). This CDR3 is CASSLSRLPGNTIYF. CDR3 DNA sequence: TGTGCCAGCAGTTTAAGCCGTCTCCCTGGAAACACCATATATTTT.

CDR3 region: CAINAGGLTGLNTEAFF. The CDR3 DNA is TGTGCCATCAACGCAGGGGGATTGACAGGGTTGAACACTGAAGCTTTCTTT. This chain joins TRBV10-3 and TRBJ1-1; TRBD1 aligns across 7 bases. Germline V lookup: CDR1 ENHRY, CDR2 SYGVKD. J lost 0 bases, V lost 7 bases, and 14 bases had no gene match. The CDR3 runs to 17 residues.

The chain employs TRBV10-3 and TRBJ2-3; no clear D gene. The CDR3 has 14 residues. Trimming stripped 8 bases from V and 4 bases from J, with 16 bases between. Germline V gene sequence: CDR1 ENHRY, CDR2 SYGVKD. The CDR3 nucleotides are TGTGCCATCCGGAGCCGGGCCCAGGCAGATACGCAGTATTTT. Translating gives CAIRSRAQADTQYF.

The chain uses TRBV29-1 and TRBJ1-1, with 7 bases fitting TRBD1. This CDR3 has 13 amino acids. Germline V lookup: CDR1 SQVTM, CDR2 ANQGSEA. The V and J ends lost 4 bases and 0 bases, in that order; junction bases with no gene match: 2. In DNA, the CDR3 is TGCAGCGTTGGGGGACAGATGAACACTGAAGCTTTCTTT. Protein product: CSVGGQMNTEAFF.